Sequencing of this T cell receptor (beta chain) was carried out in a study of early T cells in non-severe SARS-CoV-2 infection. About the study: The sequenced material was bulk RNA from unsorted whole blood, and its chains were unpaired.

The protocol attached unique molecular identifiers to individual cDNA molecules. In TCRdb, the 5' RACE reads were re-called with MiXCR into one record per CDR3 protein. Here the sample spans tens of thousands of distinct CDR3 sequences, 6% to 8.5% being singletons. The CDR3 consists of 13 residues. Per germline, CDR1 GTSNPN and CDR2 SVGIG (reference sequence). The J segment lost 6 bases and the V segment lost 4 bases, leaving 5 bases of the junction unmatched. Study findings and constraints: VDJdb matching skewed toward anti-spike CD8 responses, missing private and CD4 specificities.

This clonotype was counted at least ten times. The target antigen is unknown. The receptor was derived from an adult who was a healthcare worker with PCR-confirmed SARS-CoV-2 infection or an uninfected control (not recorded which). V and J are TRBV30 and TRBJ2-5, with TRBD2 matching 10 bases. The source material was whole blood. The CDR3 here is CAWTSGRTKTQYF. The CDR3 bases are TGTGCCTGGACTAGCGGGAGAACAAAGACCCAGTACTTC.